The rows below give T cell receptor beta chains drawn from one sample of a study of cytomegalovirus exposure and HLA in healthy donors. Measured with immunoSEQ multiplex PCR; TCRdb has only the in-frame clones, and not every one. Altogether around 150,000 clones are present, around 68% being singletons, with the ten largest covering under 11%. Input material: PBMCs. These TCRs come from a young man in good health and CMV-seropositive. Each CDR3 is given with its conserved first and last residue. D genes are given only for firm matches. Only part of the rows carry a size: once, few, many, or a class if the clone is expanded.

13	.	TRBV5-1	TRBJ2-1	few	CASSSDSYNEQFF	TGCGCCAGCAGCTCAGACAGTTACAATGAGCAGTTCTTC
12	.	TRBV7-9	TRBJ1-3	.	CASNLEGNTIYF	TGTGCCAGCAACCTCGAGGGAAACACCATATATTTT
16	.	TRBV6-5	TRBJ1-4	.	CASSFRRELRGEKLFF	TGTGCCAGCAGTTTCCGCCGCGAATTGCGCGGTGAAAAACTGTTTTTT
14	.	TRBV6-5	TRBJ2-7	.	CASSPLISRVGQYF	TGTGCCAGCAGTCCGCTTATAAGCAGGGTTGGGCAGTACTTC
15	TRBD1	TRBV25-1	TRBJ2-3	.	CASSTGTVSTDTQYF	TGTGCCAGCAGTACTGGGACAGTCTCCACAGATACGCAGTATTTT
14	TRBD1	TRBV10-3	TRBJ1-1	.	CATGTGAGGTEAFF	TGTGCCACAGGGACAGGGGCGGGGGGTACTGAAGCTTTCTTT
12	.	TRBV6-1	TRBJ2-3	.	CASSLSRDTQYF	TGTGCCAGCAGTCTGAGCCGGGATACGCAGTATTTT
16	TRBD2	TRBV30	TRBJ2-3	once	CAWSALSGGTTDTQYF	TGTGCCTGGAGTGCCCTCAGCGGGGGGACCACAGATACGCAGTATTTT
15	.	TRBV7-9	TRBJ2-2	.	CASSGTSEVTGELFF	TGTGCCAGCAGCGGCACATCGGAGGTCACCGGGGAGCTGTTTTTT
19	TRBD1	TRBV6-1	TRBJ1-5	.	CASSEAAGRGRLGHQPQHF	TGTGCCAGCAGTGAAGCCGCTGGCAGGGGGCGATTAGGTCATCAGCCCCAGCATTTT
16	.	TRBV21-1	TRBJ1-2	.	CASSKRSGRFSYGYTF	TGTGCCAGCAGCAAAAGGTCAGGGCGGTTCTCCTATGGCTACACCTTC
15	TRBD2	TRBV27	TRBJ2-1	few	CASSLGTSGSNEQFF	TGTGCCAGCAGTCTTGGGACTAGCGGGAGTAATGAGCAGTTCTTC
13	.	TRBV2	TRBJ1-6	.	CASNPIPRESLHF	TGTGCCAGCAACCCAATCCCGAGGGAATCCCTCCACTTT
12	TRBD2	TRBV18	TRBJ2-1	.	CASSPIAGGQFF	TGTGCCAGCTCACCGATAGCGGGAGGGCAGTTCTTC
14	TRBD1	TRBV28	TRBJ1-4	.	CASSRGTENEKLFF	TGTGCCAGCAGCCGGGGGACAGAGAATGAAAAACTGTTTTTT
15	.	TRBV7-2	TRBJ2-1	.	CASTPHGDRYNEQFF	TGTGCCAGCACCCCCCATGGCGACAGATACAATGAGCAGTTCTTC
16	.	TRBV6-5	TRBJ2-7	.	CASSYSYSEPAYEQYF	TGTGCCAGCAGTTACTCGTACTCGGAGCCGGCCTACGAGCAGTACTTC
14	TRBD1	TRBV6-5	TRBJ1-1	.	CASSYRQGNTEAFF	TGTGCCAGCAGTTACCGACAGGGAAACACTGAAGCTTTCTTT
18	.	TRBV5-8	TRBJ1-4	few	CASSRTGQLLTTNEKLFF	TGTGCCAGCAGCAGAACCGGACAGCTCTTAACAACTAATGAAAAACTGTTTTTT
16	.	TRBV5-4	TRBJ1-2	.	CASSRSQGGEGYGYTF	TGTGCCAGCAGCAGATCTCAGGGAGGTGAAGGCTATGGCTACACCTTC
19	TRBD2	TRBV19	TRBJ2-6	.	CASSLHPLAGGSGANVLTF	TGTGCCAGTAGTCTACATCCGCTAGCGGGAGGGTCTGGGGCCAACGTCCTGACTTTC
18	.	TRBV19	TRBJ1-5	few	CASSMTAGFRDDDQPQHF	TGTGCCAGTAGTATGACGGCAGGGTTCCGTGATGACGATCAGCCCCAGCATTTT
15	TRBD2	TRBV7-9	TRBJ2-5	.	CASSFTSGSGETQYF	TGTGCCAGCAGCTTCACTAGCGGGAGTGGGGAGACCCAGTACTTC
13	.	TRBV7-9	TRBJ1-2	.	CASSLATGDGYTF	TGTGCCAGCAGCTTAGCGACCGGGGATGGCTACACCTTC
14	.	TRBV5-1	TRBJ2-7	once	CASSLAREPYEQYF	TGCGCCAGCAGCTTAGCCCGGGAACCTTACGAGCAGTACTTC
15	TRBD1	TRBV18	TRBJ2-1	few	CASSPGTGLQNEQFF	TGTGCCAGCTCACCAGGGACAGGGCTTCAGAATGAGCAGTTCTTC
12	TRBD2	TRBV5-1	TRBJ2-1	.	CASISGKNEQFF	TGCGCCAGCATTAGCGGGAAGAATGAGCAGTTCTTC
15	.	TRBV5-6	TRBJ2-6	.	CASTTLRAGANVLTF	TGTGCCAGCACCACCCTGAGGGCTGGGGCCAACGTCCTGACTTTC
12	.	TRBV30	TRBJ1-2	.	CAWNRGSYGYTF	TGTGCCTGGAATCGAGGGTCGTATGGCTACACCTTC
12	.	TRBV2	TRBJ1-1	.	CASSERNTEAFF	TGTGCCAGCAGTGAGAGGAACACTGAAGCTTTCTTT
16	TRBD1	TRBV7-7	TRBJ2-2	.	CASSLAWTGDLGELFF	TGTGCCAGCAGCTTAGCTTGGACAGGGGACTTGGGGGAGCTGTTTTTT
19	TRBD2	TRBV11-3	TRBJ2-5	.	CASSLALLLAGGNQEAQYF	TGTGCCAGCAGCTTAGCGTTGTTACTAGCGGGAGGAAACCAAGAGGCCCAGTACTTC
16	TRBD2	TRBV2	TRBJ2-1	.	CASSYSGTSNYNEQFF	TGTGCCAGCAGTTACTCCGGGACTAGTAATTACAATGAGCAGTTCTTC
15	TRBD1	TRBV18	TRBJ1-1	.	CASSPPGTGNTEAFF	TGTGCCAGCTCACCACCTGGGACAGGGAACACTGAAGCTTTCTTT
16	.	TRBV15	TRBJ2-1	few	CATSSHDRTVDNEQFF	TGTGCCACCAGCAGCCACGACAGAACGGTCGACAATGAGCAGTTCTTC
12	TRBD2	TRBV28	TRBJ2-7	.	CASRERGYEQYF	TGTGCCAGCAGGGAGCGGGGCTACGAGCAGTACTTC
15	TRBD1	TRBV5-1	TRBJ2-7	few	CASSLGGTGGYEQYF	TGCGCCAGCAGCTTGGGTGGGACAGGGGGCTACGAGCAGTACTTC
15	TRBD1	TRBV4-1	TRBJ2-7	.	CASSQEGTGFDEQYF	TGCGCCAGCAGCCAGGAGGGGACAGGGTTCGACGAGCAGTACTTC
15	.	TRBV27	TRBJ2-7	few	CASSSRVGRSYEQYF	TGTGCCAGCAGTAGCAGGGTAGGACGCTCCTACGAGCAGTACTTC
14	.	TRBV5-4	TRBJ1-1	.	CASRNGLIYTEAFF	TGTGCCAGCAGGAATGGACTAATCTACACTGAAGCTTTCTTT
14	.	TRBV7-2	TRBJ2-5	.	CASSKGAAQETQYF	TGTGCCAGCAGCAAAGGGGCTGCACAAGAGACCCAGTACTTC
15	.	TRBV5-5	TRBJ2-5	.	CASSLIPGVQETQYF	TGTGCCAGCAGCTTAATTCCCGGAGTTCAAGAGACCCAGTACTTC
15	TRBD1	TRBV2	TRBJ2-7	.	CASSEGGTVSYEQYF	TGTGCCAGCAGTGAAGGTGGGACAGTCTCCTACGAGCAGTACTTC
17	.	TRBV11-1	TRBJ2-7	.	CASSSPLPGSESYEQYF	TGTGCCAGCAGCTCACCCCTTCCTGGTAGTGAGTCCTACGAGCAGTACTTC
13	.	TRBV6-5	TRBJ1-1	.	CASSHTDSTEAFF	TGTGCCAGCAGCCACACCGACAGTACTGAAGCTTTCTTT
19	TRBD2	TRBV4-1	TRBJ2-5	.	CASSHPRARLAEDQETQYF	TGCGCCAGCAGCCACCCCCGTGCTAGACTAGCGGAGGACCAAGAGACCCAGTACTTC
13	.	TRBV6-6	TRBJ1-1	.	CASSYSQGKGAFF	TGTGCCAGCAGTTACTCTCAGGGCAAAGGAGCTTTCTTT
14	TRBD1	TRBV5-1	TRBJ2-3	few	CASRNRGYTDTQYF	TGCGCCAGCAGGAACAGGGGTTACACAGATACGCAGTATTTT
15	TRBD2	TRBV7-3	TRBJ2-1	once	CASSTGTSGNNEQFF	TGTGCCAGCAGCACGGGGACTAGCGGCAACAATGAGCAGTTCTTC
16	.	TRBV15	TRBJ2-7	.	CATSRGRGQNSYEQYF	TGTGCCACCAGCAGAGGGCGGGGACAGAACTCCTACGAGCAGTACTTC
12	.	TRBV7-3	TRBJ2-7	.	CASSSQGSEQYF	TGTGCCAGCAGTTCACAGGGATCCGAGCAGTACTTC
14	.	TRBV13	TRBJ1-1	few	CASSSRGRNTEAFF	TGTGCCAGCAGCTCCAGGGGACGGAACACTGAAGCTTTCTTT
14	TRBD2	TRBV19	TRBJ2-5	few	CASSIAGGLETQYF	TGTGCCAGTAGTATAGCGGGAGGGTTAGAGACCCAGTACTTC
16	TRBD1	TRBV18	TRBJ1-2	.	CASSPPSVGTAYGYTF	TGTGCCAGCTCACCACCCTCCGTCGGGACAGCTTATGGCTACACCTTC
13	.	TRBV27	TRBJ2-5	.	CASSGGRGETQYF	TGTGCCAGCAGTGGCGGCAGGGGAGAGACCCAGTACTTC
16	TRBD2	TRBV9	TRBJ2-7	few	CASSSYSGTSAYEQYF	TGTGCCAGCAGCTCGTACTCCGGGACTAGCGCTTACGAGCAGTACTTC
14	TRBD1	TRBV25-1	TRBJ1-2	few	CASSEHRGANGYTF	TGTGCCAGCAGTGAACACAGGGGGGCGAACGGCTACACCTTC
16	.	TRBV7-9	TRBJ1-3	.	CASSLFGVTAGNTIYF	TGTGCCAGCAGCTTATTTGGAGTAACGGCTGGAAACACCATATATTTT
13	.	TRBV6-1	TRBJ2-1	.	CASSTYRENEQFF	TGTGCCAGCAGTACTTACAGGGAGAATGAGCAGTTCTTC
14	.	TRBV28	TRBJ1-4	few	CASCRGGTNEKLFF	TGTGCCAGTTGCAGGGGCGGGACTAATGAAAAACTGTTTTTT